These T cell receptor beta chains were read from a single sample in a study of blood T cell repertoires in COVID-19. Assay used: immunoSEQ multiplex PCR; TCRdb lists only in-frame clones, some missing. The table lists about 200,000 clones, about four fifths of them singletons, with nearly 6% in the top ten. The sequenced sample was peripheral blood. Every receptor here comes from a middle-aged woman with COVID-19, enrolled during active disease. Each CDR3 is given with its conserved first and last residue.

j_gene	v_gene	CDR3aa
TRBJ2-1	TRBV6-4	CASSDPSTVGLAGRRGRREQFF
TRBJ1-1	TRBV7-8	CASSLDLGGNTEAFF
TRBJ1-2	TRBV25-1	CASRTPTGHGYTF
TRBJ2-1	TRBV3-1/TRBV3-2	CASSHTGQGVYHEQFF
TRBJ2-5	TRBV4-2	CASSQVSLAGEGETQYF
TRBJ2-2	TRBV10-3	CAISDGGGRTLGAGELFF
TRBJ1-4	TRBV4-3	CASSQGPGQEGEKLFF
TRBJ1-2	TRBV3-1/TRBV3-2	CASSHHSLLRYYGYTF
TRBJ2-1	TRBV9	CASSVGSAEQFF
TRBJ2-5	TRBV2	CASSAIQETQYF
TRBJ1-6	TRBV4-1	CASSQPGQANSPLHF
TRBJ2-7	TRBV21-1	CAIHLNRGYEQYF
TRBJ2-2	TRBV7-8	CASSLWTGTGELFF
TRBJ2-3	TRBV6-2/TRBV6-3	CASSYAGGSTDTQYF
TRBJ2-5	TRBV11-2	CASSLVRQGETQYF
TRBJ1-4	TRBV7-9	CASSLTGQLEKLFF
TRBJ2-3	TRBV6-4	CASSERRMDTQYF
TRBJ1-1	TRBV18	CASSPSTGKNTEAFF
TRBJ1-2	TRBV24-1	CATSDWAGSYGYTF
TRBJ2-1	TRBV5-1	CASSRGGASYNEQFF
TRBJ2-3	TRBV6-5	CASSYGDPGGSDTQYF
TRBJ1-2	TRBV12-2	CASRLAGGRGNYGYTF
TRBJ1-6	TRBV7-8	CASSLRGSLHF
TRBJ1-4	TRBV27	CASSPYATNEKLFF
TRBJ1-1	TRBV19	CASSIEGGKANTEAFF
TRBJ2-3	TRBV9	CASSVVTRDTQYF
TRBJ1-1	TRBV4-3	CASSRIGQFNEAFF
TRBJ2-1	TRBV18	CASSYGQIGRFF
TRBJ1-2	TRBV10-3	CAISEGQNDYGYTF
TRBJ1-1	TRBV19	CASRAGPQAFF
TRBJ2-3	TRBV14	CASSPSGAGGPYTDTQYF
TRBJ2-5	TRBV6-6	CASSTRTSGSRETQYF
TRBJ2-2	TRBV7-3	CASSKLAGYSTGELFF
TRBJ1-2	TRBV7-2	CASSPDRVANYGYTF
TRBJ2-6	TRBV15	CATSVHRGNVGANVLTF
TRBJ2-2	TRBV11-2	CASSRTSGSTGELFF
TRBJ2-7	TRBV11-2	CASSPLTAKGPYEQYF
TRBJ2-5	TRBV19	CASSARLAGGLKQETQYF
TRBJ1-1	TRBV4-1	CASSQDRGVGEAFF
TRBJ2-2	TRBV5-4	CASSQDELAPGELFF
TRBJ1-2	TRBV19	CATYHRGGGGGYTF
TRBJ1-2	TRBV4-3	CASSRVTGIHGYTF
TRBJ1-1	TRBV6-5	CATKDRGRGTEAFF
TRBJ2-1	TRBV7-9	CASKGSGNTLTREQFF
TRBJ1-5	TRBV19	CASRDRGYSNQPQHF
TRBJ2-7	TRBV10-3	CAIGGLSSYEQYF
TRBJ1-2	TRBV6-1	CASSEILFYGYTF
TRBJ1-6	TRBV27	CASSFQTSANSPLHF
TRBJ1-5	TRBV19	CASSIEGGRGSNQPQHF
TRBJ2-5	TRBV7-7	CASSLGTSGGQETQYF
TRBJ2-7	TRBV4-3	CASSQVTGKGNYEQYF
TRBJ1-3	TRBV5-4	CASSSQEFYSGNTIYF
TRBJ1-4	TRBV27	CASSLQGLGEKLFF
TRBJ2-5	TRBV3-1/TRBV3-2	CASSQLAGGQETQYF
TRBJ1-6	TRBV27	CASSPQQGARGSPLHF
TRBJ2-3	TRBV15	CATSRDYSGAIDTQYF
TRBJ1-5	TRBV19	CASTKSRHHSNQPQHF
TRBJ2-1	TRBV9	CASSVEQGGNEQFF
TRBJ2-4	TRBV7-9	CASSWDYGRGPKNIQYF
TRBJ2-3	TRBV6-5	CASSSKSTGNPDTQYF